Each of the 16 T cell receptor beta chains below was sequenced from the same sample in a study of glioma-infiltrating T cells after dendritic cell vaccination (dated by TCRdb to 2016 to 2018). The library was prepared using the immunoSEQ multiplex PCR assay. TCRdb limited this immuneACCESS table to in-frame rearrangements with V and J called. A share of clones is missing; checked studies link under half to unresolved V genes, and the rest is unexplained. The sample includes around 37,000 clones, with 70% to 85% observed a single time. Clones ranked in the top ten supply over 6.5% of the sample. Sequencing was performed on blood, taken before dendritic cell vaccination. The source is a human donor with glioblastoma.

This chain joins TRBV5-1 and TRBJ2-5; a weak D match, TRBD1 (6 bases). Trimming cost V 4 bases and J 1 base, with 11 bases left between them. Looked up from germline, CDR1 is SGHRS and CDR2 is YFSETQ. The CDR3 is 14 amino acids. The CDR3 bases are TGCGCCAGCAGCCTTCGGACAGCCCAAGAGACCCAGTACTTC. Amino acid sequence: CASSLRTAQETQYF.

V usage is TRBV6-5 and J usage is TRBJ1-2; D possibly corresponds to TRBD1 (5 bases). The CDR3 length is 15 residues. Trimming took off 1 base at V and 2 bases at J, with 11 bases between the two ends. CDR1 MNHEY and CDR2 SVGAGI come from the germline V gene. CDR3 DNA sequence: TGTGCCAGCAGTTACTACGGGGGAAGCAACTATGGCTACACCTTC. It yields the protein CASSYYGGSNYGYTF.

V and J are TRBV19 and TRBJ1-5; 9 bases align to TRBD1. This CDR3 contains 16 residues. Germline V lookup: CDR1 LNHDA, CDR2 SQIVND (reference sequence). V gave up 2 bases and J gave up 6 bases; unmatched junction bases: 8. The CDR3 is CASSINDRGTFQPQHF. In nucleotides, the CDR3 is TGTGCCAGTAGTATAAACGACAGGGGGACGTTTCAGCCCCAGCATTTT.

V gene TRBV7-2 combines with J gene TRBJ1-1; D gene ambiguous. Between the trimmed V and J ends, which lost 0 bases and 5 bases, there was a span of 7 bases. The CDR3 loop spans 13 amino acids. Germline CDR1 is SGHTA and CDR2 is FQGNSA. CDR3 sequence: CASSLALNTEAFF. The CDR3 nucleotides are TGTGCCAGCAGCTTAGCGCTAAATACTGAAGCTTTCTTT.

The chain joins TRBV7-3 to TRBJ2-3; D perhaps matches TRBD2 (7 bases). This CDR3 is built from 15 residues. V was trimmed by 0 bases and J by 1 base, leaving 8 bases between them. The V gene's germline CDR1 is SGHTA and CDR2 FQGTGA. The chain's CDR3 is CASSLTGGGTDTQYF. The CDR3, as DNA: TGTGCCAGCAGCTTAACAGGGGGGGGCACAGATACGCAGTATTTT.

The chain combines TRBV5-1 with TRBJ2-3; D not resolved. The V gene's germline CDR1 is SGHRS and CDR2 YFSETQ. V was cut by 0 bases and J by 4 bases, with 6 bases left in between. The CDR3 is 13 residues long. CDR3 coding DNA: TGCGCCAGCAGCTTGGAGCAGGCAGATACGCAGTATTTT. It yields the protein CASSLEQADTQYF.

This clone was picked up one time. The rearrangement uses TRBV5-6 and TRBJ2-3; 8 nucleotides line up with TRBD2. The junction had 9 bases not matched to a gene; V was cut back by 0 bases and J by 3 bases. Germline assignment: CDR1 SGHDT and CDR2 YYEEEE. The CDR3 has 17 residues. Written as DNA, the CDR3 is TGTGCCAGCAGCTTGGGGGTTGGACTAGCCAGTACAGATACGCAGTATTTT. It specifies CASSLGVGLASTDTQYF.

The chain uses TRBV11-3 and TRBJ1-2; unclear D gene. Between the trimmed V and J ends, which lost 5 bases and 4 bases, there was a span of 8 bases. Germline V lookup: CDR1 SGHNT, CDR2 YENEEA. The CDR3 contains 12 residues. The CDR3 DNA reads TGTGCCAGCAGCCTGGCCAGCTATGGCTACACCTTC. It codes for CASSLASYGYTF.

This clone appeared a few times. V is TRBV6-1 and J is TRBJ1-1; D is ambiguous. Trimming took off 2 bases at V and 0 bases at J, with 10 bases between the two ends. CDR1 MNHNS and CDR2 SASEGT come from the germline V gene. The CDR3 loop spans 15 amino acids. CDR3 nucleotides: TGTGCCAGCAGTGAACGGGTAGAAATGAACACTGAAGCTTTCTTT. This gives the protein CASSERVEMNTEAFF.

This rearrangement joins TRBV11-2 to TRBJ1-2; weak D call: TRBD1 (5 bases). The length of the CDR3 is 14 residues. CDR1 and CDR2 (germline): SGHAT, FQNNGV. V was pared by 5 bases and J by 5 bases, with 15 bases between. Here the CDR3 reads CASSPMSAGYGYTF. The CDR3 DNA is TGTGCCAGCAGCCCCATGTCGGCAGGGTATGGCTACACCTTC.

In DNA, the CDR3 is TGTGCCAGCAGCGTTGGGACAGGGGTCACCGGGGAGCTGTTTTTT. It yields the protein CASSVGTGVTGELFF. This chain connects TRBV9 to TRBJ2-2, with TRBD1 identical over 10 bases. CDR3 length: 15 amino acids. V shed 2 bases and J 4 bases; nucleotides not matched to a gene: 2. CDR1 SGDLS and CDR2 YYNGEE come from the germline V gene.

The chain carries TRBV11-2 and TRBJ2-3, with D possibly matching TRBD2 (6 bases). The germline CDR1 and CDR2 sequences are SGHAT and FQNNGV. V was pared by 7 bases and J by 1 base, with 12 bases between. This CDR3 is built from 14 residues. DNA of the CDR3: TGTGCCAGCACCCTCGGAGGGGGCACAGATACGCAGTATTTT. Its translation: CASTLGGGTDTQYF.

This chain links TRBV29-1 with TRBJ2-2; 9 bases fit TRBD1. Germline loops: CDR1 SQVTM, CDR2 ANQGSEA. The CDR3 is made up of 13 amino acids. V dropped 7 bases and J dropped 3; count of bases not matched to a gene: 3. DNA of the CDR3: TGCAGCGGCAGGACAGGGGACACCGGGGAGCTGTTTTTT. It yields the protein CSGRTGDTGELFF.

The chain joins TRBV7-6 to TRBJ1-5, with 9 bases lining up with TRBD1. The CDR3 extends over 14 amino acids. The J segment lost 9 bases and the V segment lost 2 bases, leaving 5 bases of the junction unmatched. The germline gives CDR1 SGHVS, CDR2 FNYEAQ. The CDR3 here is CASSLQDRGGPQHF. For the CDR3, the DNA is TGTGCCAGCAGCTTACAGGACAGGGGAGGGCCCCAGCATTTT.

This clone turned up a few times. The rearrangement joins TRBV7-8 to TRBJ1-3; no clear D gene. V was shortened by 6 bases and J by 0 bases, with 6 bases between the two germline ends. The CDR3 spans 13 residues. Germline V gives CDR1 SGHVS, CDR2 FQNEAQ. The CDR3 sequence: CASRPRSGNTIYF. CDR3 sequence (DNA): TGTGCCAGCAGACCGCGCTCTGGAAACACCATATATTTT.

This chain uses TRBV6-6 with TRBJ1-4, with D possibly TRBD1 on 6 matching bases. This CDR3 is 15 amino acids long. V lost 7 bases and J lost 2, with 14 bases in between. Looked up from germline, CDR1 is MNHNY and CDR2 is SVGAGI (reference sequence). DNA for the CDR3: TGTGCCAGCAACCAGGGGCTGGCGACTAATGAAAAACTGTTTTTT. It codes for CASNQGLATNEKLFF.